This T cell receptor beta chain was identified in a study of blood T cell repertoires in COVID-19. The overall study: The United States, Italy and Spain supplied acute and convalescent COVID-19 samples.

In its sample, this clone was seen once. V lost 2 bases to trimming and J lost 6 bases; unmatched junction nucleotides: 6. This CDR3 is 16 amino acids long. Germline V gene sequence: CDR1 SGDLS, CDR2 YYNGEE. The protocol was immunoSEQ multiplex PCR, while the TCRdb copy is restricted to in-frame clones and leaves out a portion. The sample holds almost 200,000 clones; about 86% are singletons and the top ten take 0.78%. The rearrangement uses TRBV9 and TRBJ2-1, with TRBD2 identical over 12 bases. The source of this sequence is a woman aged 70-85 years with acute or convalescent COVID-19. The sequencing input was peripheral blood. CDR3 in DNA: TGTGCCAGCAGCGTTCCCGGACTAGCGGGAATCAATGAGCAGTTCTTC. Its translation is CASSVPGLAGINEQFF.